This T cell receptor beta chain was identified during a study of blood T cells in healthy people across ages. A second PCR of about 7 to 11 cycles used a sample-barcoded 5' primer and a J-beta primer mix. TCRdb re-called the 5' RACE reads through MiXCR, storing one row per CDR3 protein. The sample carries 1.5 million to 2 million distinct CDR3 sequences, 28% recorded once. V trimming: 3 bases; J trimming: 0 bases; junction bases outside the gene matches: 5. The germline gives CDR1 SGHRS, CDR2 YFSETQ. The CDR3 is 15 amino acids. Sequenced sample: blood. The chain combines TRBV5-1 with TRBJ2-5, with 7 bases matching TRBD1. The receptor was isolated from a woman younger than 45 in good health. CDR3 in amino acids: CASSSTGVHQETQYF. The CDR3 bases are TGCGCCAGCAGCTCAACAGGGGTCCACCAAGAGACCCAGTACTTC.